This record concerns one T cell receptor beta chain sequence. No antigen is known for it. All of the donors resided in Nashville, Tennessee, and each was a Caucasian adult. The data derive from a study of shared clonotypes between healthy human individuals. V was cut by 7 bases and J by 0 bases, with 10 bases left in between. This CDR3 is built from 13 residues. CDR1 is SGHRS and CDR2 is YFSETQ in the germline V gene. Points from the study as a whole: Of the naive CD4 clonotypes, around 4.9% were shared across a few donors. It was the non-shared clonotypes that had lower generation probabilities than clonotypes shared by all four donors.

In the original workflow: Because ImmunoSEQ provided only junction sequences with no quality scores, the filtering differed. This table comes from immunoSEQ multiplex PCR, and its TCRdb copy is limited to in-frame clones, with some not included. The V and J calls and clone size are taken from that table; D and trimming were inferred from the DNA. The sample records a few million clones, over 85% being singletons. This clonotype originated in a man younger than 35 in good health. Some clones in this sample may be carry-over from other donors' samples. The sequencing input was naive CD4+ T cells from PBMCs. Subset in this sample: CD45RA+ positively selected. The chain couples TRBV5-1 to TRBJ1-1, with D tentatively TRBD1 (5 bases). Here the CDR3 DNA reads TGCGCCAGCCCGTGGGGGGTGAACACTGAAGCTTTCTTT. Protein: CASPWGVNTEAFF. Drawing the rest from reference TRBV5-1 and TRBJ1-1, the complete variable domain is KAGVTQTPRYLIKTRGQQVTLSCSPISGHRSVSWYQQTPGQGLQFLFEYFSETQRNKGNFPGRFSGRQFSNSRSEMNVSTLELGDSALYLCASPWGVNTEAFFGQGTRLTVV.